Sequencing of this T cell receptor beta chain was carried out in a study of blood T cell repertoires in COVID-19. Study information: The United States, Italy and Spain provided the acute and convalescent COVID-19 samples. Nucleic acid was either cDNA or gDNA, and it came from T cells, B-cell-depleted T cells, or PBMCs.

TCRdb's copy holds only in-frame clones and misses some; the assay was immunoSEQ multiplex PCR. The sample holds about 170,000 clones, approximately 90% seen once. Enrollment of patients from Seattle took place during active infection, with longitudinal follow-up. V was pared by 3 bases and J by 0 bases, with 6 bases between. The germline V gene has CDR1 MNHNS and CDR2 SASEGT. The CDR3 extends over 13 amino acids. This clonotype was sampled from a man aged 18 to 30 with COVID-19, enrolled during active disease. The specimen sequenced was peripheral blood. V is TRBV6-1 and J is TRBJ2-7; D gene unclear. CDR3 loop: CASSDVNSYEQYF. The CDR3 DNA reads TGTGCCAGCAGTGACGTAAACTCCTACGAGCAGTACTTC.